These 24 T cell receptor beta chains came from one sample sequenced in a study of vaccination effects on CD4 cells after COVID-19. Antigens for these TCRs are unknown. Repertoires were generated with immunoSEQ multiplex PCR, while TCRdb's copy carries only in-frame clones and drops some. Of roughly 50,000 clones listed, roughly 73% are singletons. Before sequencing, viral peptide pools were used by the ViraFEST assay to expand antigen-specific CD4+ T cells. It was after 10 days of culture that CD4+ T cells were isolated. The study found no prior SARS-CoV-2 infection in the vaccine recipients, who tested negative for nucleocapsid antibodies. Specimen: CD4+ T cells from PBMCs cultured with HCoV-OC43 spike peptides, collected before COVID-19 vaccination. Described subset: HCoV-OC43 spike overlapping peptide pool stimulation. These receptors all stem from a human donor who received a COVID-19 vaccine.

This chain links TRBV9 with TRBJ2-1, with TRBD2 identical over 7 bases. Germline V gene sequence: CDR1 SGDLS, CDR2 YYNGEE. After removal of 2 bases from V and 3 bases from J, the junction contained 5 bases not matched to a gene. The CDR3 has 15 amino acids. Written as DNA, the CDR3 is TGTGCCAGCAGCGTCTCAGCGGGGTACTACAATGAGCAGTTCTTC. It specifies CASSVSAGYYNEQFF.

V gene TRBV29-1 combines with J gene TRBJ1-3; no clear D gene. V lost 4 bases to trimming and J lost 2 bases, with 15 bases between them. The CDR3 loop spans 15 amino acids. Germline V gives CDR1 SQVTM, CDR2 ANQGSEA. CDR3 nucleotide sequence: TGCAGCGTTGCGGCAGGTGGGCTCCCTGGAAACACCATATATTTT. Its translation is CSVAAGGLPGNTIYF.

This clone came up a few times. This chain links TRBV5-6 with TRBJ1-2; D gene ambiguous. The CDR3 totals 11 residues. V was shortened by 0 bases and J by 10 bases, with 7 bases between the two germline ends. Germline V gene data show CDR1 as SGHDT and CDR2 as YYEEEE. The CDR3 nucleotides are TGTGCCAGCAGCTTGGGACTGCTCTACACCTTC. Protein: CASSLGLLYTF.

The rearrangement joins TRBV6-5 to TRBJ2-5; no clear D. V lost 10 bases, J lost 1 base, and 16 bases lay in between. CDR1 and CDR2 from the germline V gene are MNHEY and SVGAGI. The CDR3 has 14 residues. CDR3 protein: CATREEAIQETQYF. In DNA form, the CDR3 reads TGTGCCACTAGGGAAGAGGCCATCCAAGAGACCCAGTACTTC.

V is TRBV5-1 and J is TRBJ2-1; weak D call: TRBD1 (6 bases). Between the trimmed V and J ends, which lost 4 bases and 9 bases, there was a span of 17 bases. CDR1 and CDR2 from the germline V gene are SGHRS and YFSETQ. The CDR3 loop spans 14 amino acids. CDR3 loop: CASSLGQTLPEQFF. In DNA form, the CDR3 reads TGCGCCAGCAGCCTCGGACAGACTCTCCCTGAGCAGTTCTTC.

V gene TRBV2 combines with J gene TRBJ1-6, with D hard to call. With 6 bases removed from V and 9 bases from J, the gap between germline ends came to 15 bases. The CDR3 is made up of 14 amino acids. The germline V gene encodes CDR1 SNHLY and CDR2 FYNNEI. The CDR3 sequence is CASSQPSLGSPLHF. DNA of the CDR3: TGTGCCAGCAGCCAACCCTCCCTGGGTTCACCCCTCCACTTT.

Turning to this clone: The sample has other DNA sequences that encode this CDR3 too. This chain joins TRBV18 and TRBJ1-1; no clear D. The CDR3 is 13 amino acids. CDR1 and CDR2 from the germline V gene are KGHSH and LQKENI. Trimming removed 0 bases from V and 1 base from J, with 3 bases in between. The CDR3 reads CASSPPGNTEAFF. In DNA, the CDR3 is TGTGCCAGCTCACCACCTGGGAACACTGAAGCTTTCTTT.

In nucleotides, the CDR3 is TGTGCCAGCAGCTTAAGGGTTCGGCAGAACACTGAAGCTTTCTTT. Residues: CASSLRVRQNTEAFF. The chain is built from TRBV7-2 and TRBJ1-1, with D hard to call. V lost 2 bases and J lost 1, with 11 bases in between. Germline loops: CDR1 SGHTA, CDR2 FQGNSA. The CDR3 totals 15 residues. Filled out from reference TRBV7-2 and TRBJ1-1, the complete variable domain reads GAGVSQSPSNKVTEKGKDVELRCDPISGHTALYWYRQSLGQGLEFLIYFQGNSAPDKSGLPSDRFSAERTGGSVSTLTIQRTQQEDSAVYLCASSLRVRQNTEAFFGQGTRLTVV.

This chain links TRBV5-1 with TRBJ2-5, with 10 nucleotides matching TRBD1. Germline CDR1 reads SGHRS; CDR2 reads YFSETQ. The CDR3 runs to 16 residues. V lost 4 bases, J lost 3 bases, and 9 bases stayed unmatched. In DNA form, the CDR3 reads TGCGCCAGCAGCAGCCGGGACAGGGGAGGGGAAGAGACCCAGTACTTC. As protein: CASSSRDRGGEETQYF.

This clone was observed a few times. The gene calls are TRBV30 and TRBJ1-2; 10 nucleotides agree with TRBD1. The germline CDR1 and CDR2 sequences are GTSNPN and SVGIG (reference sequence). The junction had 8 bases not matched to a gene; V was cut back by 2 bases and J by 8 bases. The CDR3 is made up of 14 amino acids. CDR3 DNA sequence: TGTGCCTGGAGTTCAGGGACAGGGGTACGGGGCTACACCTTC. This translates into CAWSSGTGVRGYTF.

This clone was detected a few times. The rearrangement joins TRBV6-5 to TRBJ1-1; 8 bases agree with TRBD1. The V segment lost 6 bases and the J segment 1 base; nucleotides outside the gene matches: 4. This CDR3 is 14 amino acids long. In germline, CDR1 is MNHEY, CDR2 SVGAGI. This CDR3 reads CASSPGTGNTEAFF. CDR3 DNA: TGTGCCAGCAGCCCCGGGACAGGGAACACTGAAGCTTTCTTT.

In this sample, this clone turned up once. J is TRBJ1-6 and V is TRBV9; D may be TRBD1 (6 bases). The CDR3 spans 15 residues. The germline gives CDR1 SGDLS, CDR2 YYNGEE. V dropped 4 bases and J dropped 6 bases, with 14 bases sitting between them. DNA of the CDR3: TGTGCCAGCAGCCTAACAGGGCTCGGTAATTCACCCCTCCACTTT. It encodes CASSLTGLGNSPLHF.

CDR3 DNA: TGCGCCAGCAGTGACAGGGGGCCTGGAAACATTCAGTACTTC. Translation: CASSDRGPGNIQYF. V and J are TRBV10-1 and TRBJ2-4, with 8 bases lining up with TRBD1. V lost 3 bases, J lost 6 bases, and 4 bases stayed unmatched. Per the germline V gene, CDR1 is WNHNN and CDR2 is SYGVQD (reference sequence). CDR3 size: 14 residues.

V is TRBV12-3 or TRBV12-4 and J is TRBJ2-7; a possible D gene is TRBD1 (6 bases). The CDR3 loop spans 13 amino acids. V dropped 8 bases and J dropped 3 bases, with 14 bases sitting between them. DNA of the CDR3: TGTGCCAGCCGTGGGGACACTCTCTACGAGCAGTACGTC. Translating gives CASRGDTLYEQYV.

This chain connects TRBV25-1 to TRBJ2-7; D is unresolved. Per the germline V gene, CDR1 is MGHDK and CDR2 is SYGVNS. Trimming removed 0 bases from V and 0 bases from J, with 9 bases in between. The CDR3 is 15 amino acids. This CDR3 reads CASSEYRASSYEQYV. CDR3 bases: TGTGCCAGCAGTGAATATCGGGCCAGCTCCTACGAGCAGTACGTC.

The chain combines TRBV28 with TRBJ1-2; perhaps TRBD1 as D (5 bases). Germline assignment: CDR1 MDHEN and CDR2 SYDVKM. This CDR3 is built from 16 residues. V gave up 8 bases and J gave up 2 bases, with 21 bases separating them. CDR3 sequence: CASVGFLGDSNYGYTF. In nucleotides, the CDR3 is TGTGCCAGCGTTGGTTTCCTGGGAGACAGCAACTATGGCTACACCTTC.

The chain links TRBV5-6 to TRBJ1-3, with 9 bases fitting TRBD1. The CDR3 extends over 17 amino acids. CDR1 SGHDT and CDR2 YYEEEE come from the germline V gene. V shed 2 bases and J 0 bases; nucleotides not matched to a gene: 6. CDR3 in amino acids: CASSFGQGFFSGNTIYF. Written as DNA, the CDR3 is TGTGCCAGCAGCTTCGGACAGGGGTTTTTCTCTGGAAACACCATATATTTT.

V usage is TRBV19 and J usage is TRBJ1-2; D remains unclear. V shed 3 bases and J shed 4 bases, with 15 bases lying between them. CDR3 length: 15 amino acids. Germline V gene data show CDR1 as LNHDA and CDR2 as SQIVND (reference sequence). The DNA for the CDR3 is TGTGCCAGTAGTATTTGGCCCATATGGCGCTATGGCTACACCTTC. It is translated as CASSIWPIWRYGYTF.

This chain connects TRBV7-2 to TRBJ2-3; the D call may be TRBD1 or TRBD2 (5 bases each). Trimming removed 0 bases at V and 6 bases at J, with 10 bases between. Germline V gene lookup returns CDR1 SGHTA and CDR2 FQGNSA. The CDR3 loop spans 14 amino acids. The CDR3 spells CASSLAQGADTQYF. CDR3 coding DNA: TGTGCCAGCAGCTTAGCCCAGGGAGCGGATACGCAGTATTTT.

The chain recombines TRBV24-1 with TRBJ2-3; 7 bases are shared with TRBD1. Germline V gene sequence: CDR1 KGHDR, CDR2 SFDVKD. V lost 7 bases, J lost 3 bases, and 3 bases stayed unmatched. CDR3 length: 13 amino acids. The CDR3 loop reads CATRPTGTDTQYF. In DNA, the CDR3 is TGTGCCACCAGACCGACAGGGACAGATACGCAGTATTTT.

This CDR3 reads CASSSGTSGGAVETQYF. CDR3 DNA: TGTGCCAGCAGTTCCGGGACTAGCGGGGGGGCCGTAGAGACCCAGTACTTC. V usage is TRBV6-2 or TRBV6-3 and J usage is TRBJ2-5; 16 positions match TRBD2. CDR3 length: 17 amino acids. After removal of 4 bases from V and 4 bases from J, the junction contained 6 bases not matched to a gene. CDR1 and CDR2 from the germline V gene are MNHEY and SVGEGT.

This chain uses TRBV4-3 with TRBJ1-2; a possible D gene is TRBD1 (6 bases). The CDR3 has 14 residues. The germline gives CDR1 LGHNA, CDR2 YSLEER. V lost 1 base, J lost 8 bases, and 14 bases lay in between. The CDR3, as DNA: TGCGCCAGCAGCCAAGTCCGGGAGGGGGTGGGCTACACCTTC. It translates to CASSQVREGVGYTF.

Notes on this clone: Within the sample, other DNA sequences also encode this same CDR3. CDR3 sequence (DNA): TGTGCCAGCAGCCAAGGGTACAATGAGCAGTTCTTC. It yields the protein CASSQGYNEQFF. The chain joins TRBV3-1 (or the pseudogene TRBV3-2) to TRBJ2-1; D gene uncertain. This CDR3 has 12 amino acids. V was pared by 1 base and J by 4 bases, with 2 bases between. Looked up from germline, CDR1 is LGHDT and CDR2 is YNNKEL (reference sequence).

This clone was counted a single time. The V gene is TRBV6-1, the J gene TRBJ2-3, with 9 nucleotides matching TRBD1. The CDR3 contains 17 residues. CDR1 is MNHNS, CDR2 SASEGT, per germline. The V and J ends lost 3 bases and 1 base, in that order; junction bases with no gene match: 8. Here the CDR3 DNA reads TGTGCCAGCAGTGACAGAATGGGGACAGGGCGCACAGATACGCAGTATTTT. The encoded protein is CASSDRMGTGRTDTQYF.